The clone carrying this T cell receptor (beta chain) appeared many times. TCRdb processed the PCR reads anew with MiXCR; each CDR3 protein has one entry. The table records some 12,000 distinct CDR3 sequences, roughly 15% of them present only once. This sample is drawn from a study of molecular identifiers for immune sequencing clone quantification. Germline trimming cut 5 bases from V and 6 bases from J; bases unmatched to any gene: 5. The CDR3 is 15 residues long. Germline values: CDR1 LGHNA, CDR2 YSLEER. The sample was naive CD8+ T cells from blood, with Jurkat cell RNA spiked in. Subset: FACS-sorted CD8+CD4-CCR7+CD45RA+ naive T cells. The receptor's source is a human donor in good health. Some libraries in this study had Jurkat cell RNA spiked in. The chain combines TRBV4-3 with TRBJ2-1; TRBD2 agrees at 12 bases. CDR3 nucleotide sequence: TGCGCCAGCAGCGCCGGGACTAGCGGGCGCAATGAGCAGTTCTTC. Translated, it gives CASSAGTSGRNEQFF.